The T cell receptor (beta chain) described here comes from a study of blood T cells in healthy people across ages (dated by TCRdb to between 2014 and 2016). General notes on the study: In model experiments, template switching captured roughly one uniquely barcoded TCR beta cDNA molecule for every two T cells. The donors were split into four age groups: young (average roughly 15 years), middle-aged (roughly 39), aged (62) and long-lived (about 74). To track age-related changes in TCR beta repertoire diversity, the study relied on deep sequencing normalized with unique cDNA molecular identifiers. Using the same blood draw, the study looked at two additional independent replicas of 1 million unique cDNA reads for two donors, one aged 18 to 30 and the other aged 80 or older. To avoid experimental bias, donors of different ages were spread randomly across the sequencing lanes. Findings and caveats that apply to the study as a whole: Because the CMV infection status of the donors was unknown, age-related changes in expanded clonotypes may potentially have been confounded. Conclusive comparison of naive and antigen-experienced compartments was prevented by the profiling of bulk unsorted PBMCs. Estimates of total diversity from one million sequenced T cells were regarded as lower bounds and underestimates. A strong correlation was found between observed TCR beta diversity and the percentage of naive T cells measured by flow cytometry. Compared with the aged group, more naive CD4+ T cells, fewer expanded clones and increased TCR diversity were shown by the long-lived group, suggesting age selection. Observed TCR beta diversity per million T cells fell roughly linearly with age, and a significant reduction was already apparent by age about 38.

Donors were about 36 systemically healthy Caucasian individuals from Russia aged roughly 6 to 90 years. Roughly 10 milliliters of peripheral blood were drawn from each donor into EDTA-treated Vacutainer tubes. Ficoll-Paque density-gradient centrifugation was used to isolate PBMCs, with at least 6.5 million obtained per sample. Trizol reagent was used to extract total RNA from the PBMCs, yielding at least 5.5 micrograms per sample. Naive CD45RAhigh/CD27high T cell percentages were measured by flow cytometry on a PBMC aliquot from every donor. To note about this clonotype: Which antigen it targets is not known. Per-base quality was not reported, and no clone a single base away is much larger than it.

The germline V gene (reference sequence) provides CDR1 DFQATT and CDR2 SNEGSKA. V and J lose 5 bases and 4 bases, and a span of 9 bases separates them. The CDR3 contains 12 residues, cysteine and phenylalanine counted. Just the 36-base CDR3 DNA is kept, in frame starting at base 1. The receptor library was made with 5' RACE. TCRdb names Illumina HiSeq 2500 as the instrument used. A second roughly 6 to 12 cycle PCR used a sample-barcoded 5' primer and a J-beta primer mix. Each TCR beta cDNA molecule received a unique molecular identifier from a template-switch 5' adaptor carrying 12 random nucleotides. Each sample yielded at least 3 million CDR3-containing paired-end reads. The Mint cDNA synthesis kit, primed by a TRBC-specific oligonucleotide, was used to synthesize first-strand cDNA from all RNA. All cDNA was treated with uracil-DNA glycosylase and then went through a first 18-cycle PCR with the universal primers M1SS and BC2_uni_R. The study's own analysis went as follows. Each sample was normalized by randomly selecting 1 million high-quality reads, each carrying a distinct molecular identifier. Reads with shared molecular identifiers were discarded instead of being binned into consensus sequences. CDR3 identification, clonotype clustering and error correction used MiTCR with a Q25 quality threshold and the strictest error-elimination algorithm. A nonparametric unseen species model using Euler transformation provided a lower-bound estimate of total TCR beta diversity. TCRdb trimmed the raw reads at Q25, called clones with MiXCR and kept productive beta chains. Every entry covers one CDR3 protein and lists the most common genes and DNA from its rows. The V and J calls follow TCRdb's processing rather than the paper's. A total of about 830,000 distinct CDR3 sequences appear in this sample, approximately 67% of them only once. The top ten constitute 28% of the sample.

The sequence derives from a man aged 25-40 years in good health. Material: blood. The V and J segments used are TRBV20-1 and TRBJ2-4; the D gene is not confidently resolved. The nucleotides are TGCAGTGCTTCCCCGGGTAAAAACATTCAGTACTTC. This is translated as CSASPGKNIQYF.